Listed below are T cell receptor beta chains from one sample, sequenced in a study of chemoradiotherapy in HPV16-positive cancers. Generated by immunoSEQ multiplex PCR, the TCRdb table keeps only in-frame clones and is missing some. The profile covers about 14,000 clones, with 65% to 75% appearing a single time and roughly a tenth taken by the ten largest. The sample was taken from a patient who underwent chemoradiotherapy. The receptors were sampled from a human donor with HPV-associated anogenital cancer. Each CDR3 is given with its conserved first and last residue. A D gene is named only where the DNA matches it firmly. Clone sizes are given selectively: once, few, many, or a class where the clone is expanded.

abundance: -
v_gene: TRBV6-5
j_gene: TRBJ2-1
d_gene: TRBD1
CDR3aa: CASSKGQGTYNEQFF
CDR3nt: TGTGCCAGCAGTAAGGGACAGGGAACCTACAATGAGCAGTTCTTC

abundance: few
v_gene: TRBV11-3
j_gene: TRBJ1-2
d_gene: -
CDR3aa: CASSPVAVGVHTF
CDR3nt: TGTGCCAGCAGCCCCGTCGCAGTAGGAGTCCACACCTTC

abundance: -
v_gene: TRBV30
j_gene: TRBJ2-7
d_gene: -
CDR3aa: CAWSPPSLGVAEQYF
CDR3nt: TGTGCCTGGAGTCCGCCTAGTTTGGGAGTCGCCGAGCAGTACTTC

abundance: -
v_gene: TRBV19
j_gene: TRBJ1-5
d_gene: -
CDR3aa: CASSRDTEGKPQHF
CDR3nt: TGTGCCAGTAGCCGGGACACCGAGGGGAAGCCCCAGCATTTT

abundance: few
v_gene: TRBV2
j_gene: TRBJ2-7
d_gene: -
CDR3aa: CASSAASSSYEQYF
CDR3nt: TGTGCCAGCAGTGCAGCGAGCAGCTCCTACGAGCAGTACTTC

abundance: -
v_gene: TRBV4-1
j_gene: TRBJ1-5
d_gene: -
CDR3aa: CASSQDALGFDSNQPQHF
CDR3nt: TGCGCCAGCAGCCAAGATGCCTTGGGGTTTGATAGCAATCAGCCCCAGCATTTT

abundance: -
v_gene: TRBV6-5
j_gene: TRBJ2-1
d_gene: TRBD2
CDR3aa: CASSSAGDAHNEQFF
CDR3nt: TGTGCCAGCAGTTCGGCGGGAGACGCGCACAATGAGCAGTTCTTC

abundance: -
v_gene: TRBV29-1
j_gene: TRBJ1-5
d_gene: -
CDR3aa: CSVGGGRDQPQHF
CDR3nt: TGCAGCGTTGGTGGGGGGAGAGATCAGCCCCAGCATTTT

abundance: -
v_gene: TRBV30
j_gene: TRBJ2-7
d_gene: TRBD2
CDR3aa: CAWSLFSGRIYEQYF
CDR3nt: TGTGCCTGGAGTTTGTTTAGCGGGAGAATTTACGAGCAGTACTTC

abundance: once
v_gene: TRBV10-3
j_gene: TRBJ1-1
d_gene: -
CDR3aa: CAISESGQGNTEAFF
CDR3nt: TGTGCCATCAGTGAGTCAGGACAAGGGAACACTGAAGCTTTCTTT

abundance: -
v_gene: TRBV21-1
j_gene: TRBJ2-1
d_gene: -
CDR3aa: CASSNALTGHNEQFF
CDR3nt: TGTGCCAGCAGCAACGCCCTGACAGGGCACAATGAGCAGTTCTTC

abundance: -
v_gene: TRBV13
j_gene: TRBJ2-7
d_gene: -
CDR3aa: CASSPPISYEQYF
CDR3nt: TGTGCCAGCAGCCCCCCTATATCCTACGAGCAGTACTTC

abundance: -
v_gene: TRBV29-1
j_gene: TRBJ2-5
d_gene: TRBD2
CDR3aa: CSVESTSLGQETQYF
CDR3nt: TGCAGCGTTGAGTCGACTAGCTTGGGGCAAGAGACCCAGTACTTC

abundance: -
v_gene: TRBV23-1
j_gene: TRBJ1-4
d_gene: -
CDR3aa: CARGFFAAEKLFF
CDR3nt: TGCGCCAGAGGGTTCTTCGCCGCAGAAAAACTGTTTTTT

abundance: -
v_gene: TRBV4-1
j_gene: TRBJ1-5
d_gene: -
CDR3aa: CASSQDRWAGNQPQHF
CDR3nt: TGCGCCAGCAGCCAAGATAGGTGGGCGGGCAATCAGCCCCAGCATTTT

abundance: -
v_gene: TRBV29-1
j_gene: TRBJ1-1
d_gene: -
CDR3aa: CSTRTGMNTEAFF
CDR3nt: TGCAGCACCCGGACGGGTATGAACACTGAAGCTTTCTTT

abundance: once
v_gene: TRBV5-5
j_gene: TRBJ1-4
d_gene: -
CDR3aa: CASSPGAVGNEKLFF
CDR3nt: TGTGCCAGCAGCCCCGGGGCAGTCGGTAATGAAAAACTGTTTTTT

abundance: -
v_gene: TRBV7-9
j_gene: TRBJ2-7
d_gene: TRBD2
CDR3aa: CASSLPGLGNYEQYF
CDR3nt: TGTGCCAGCAGCCTACCGGGACTAGGAAACTACGAGCAGTACTTC

abundance: -
v_gene: TRBV27
j_gene: TRBJ2-2
d_gene: -
CDR3aa: CASSFLSGNTGELFF
CDR3nt: TGTGCCAGCAGTTTTTTGTCCGGGAACACCGGGGAGCTGTTTTTT

abundance: -
v_gene: TRBV19
j_gene: TRBJ1-1
d_gene: TRBD1
CDR3aa: CASSNLQGARTEAFF
CDR3nt: TGTGCCAGTAGTAATCTCCAGGGGGCGCGTACTGAAGCTTTCTTT

abundance: -
v_gene: TRBV7-6
j_gene: TRBJ2-1
d_gene: -
CDR3aa: CASSLGGSGPRGQFF
CDR3nt: TGTGCCAGCAGCTTAGGGGGGTCGGGCCCACGCGGGCAGTTCTTC

abundance: -
v_gene: TRBV30
j_gene: TRBJ1-6
d_gene: -
CDR3aa: CAWSVLGGAPLHF
CDR3nt: TGTGCCTGGAGTGTACTAGGAGGGGCACCCCTCCACTTT

abundance: -
v_gene: TRBV11-2
j_gene: TRBJ1-6
d_gene: -
CDR3aa: CASSFDSGSNSPLHF
CDR3nt: TGTGCCAGCAGCTTTGATTCAGGATCCAATTCACCCCTCCACTTT

abundance: -
v_gene: TRBV1
j_gene: TRBJ2-1
d_gene: -
CDR3aa: CTSSKKRELEQFF
CDR3nt: TGCACCAGCAGCAAAAAGCGGGAGCTTGAGCAGTTCTTC

abundance: once
v_gene: TRBV11-3
j_gene: TRBJ1-3
d_gene: -
CDR3aa: CASSRGNSGNTIYF
CDR3nt: TGTGCCAGCAGCCGGGGGAATTCTGGAAACACCATATATTTT

abundance: -
v_gene: TRBV7-3
j_gene: TRBJ2-3
d_gene: TRBD1
CDR3aa: CASSMSGQGASDTQYF
CDR3nt: TGTGCCAGCAGCATGTCGGGACAGGGGGCGTCAGATACGCAGTATTTT

abundance: -
v_gene: TRBV5-1
j_gene: TRBJ2-7
d_gene: TRBD2
CDR3aa: CASSPLGGGFSYEQYF
CDR3nt: TGCGCCAGCAGCCCGCTTGGGGGAGGGTTCTCCTACGAGCAGTACTTC

abundance: -
v_gene: TRBV27
j_gene: TRBJ1-2
d_gene: TRBD1
CDR3aa: CASSPPGGIYGYTF
CDR3nt: TGTGCCAGCAGTCCTCCAGGGGGGATCTATGGCTACACCTTC

abundance: -
v_gene: TRBV6-1
j_gene: TRBJ2-5
d_gene: -
CDR3aa: CASSELEGVGQETQYF
CDR3nt: TGTGCCAGCAGTGAATTAGAGGGAGTCGGCCAAGAGACCCAGTACTTC

abundance: -
v_gene: TRBV11-2
j_gene: TRBJ1-3
d_gene: -
CDR3aa: CASSSAVGNTIYF
CDR3nt: TGTGCCAGCAGCTCCGCAGTTGGAAACACCATATATTTT

abundance: few
v_gene: TRBV6-5
j_gene: TRBJ1-2
d_gene: TRBD1
CDR3aa: CASTQGAGGYTF
CDR3nt: TGTGCCAGCACTCAGGGGGCCGGCGGCTACACCTTC